The following is a T cell receptor (beta chain) sequence with its context. Its antigen is currently not known. Base qualities are not provided; no much larger clone lies one nucleotide away. The time point label corresponds to: roughly 12 months on ibrutinib. For TCR beta library preparation, roughly 2.2 micrograms of genomic DNA were isolated from cryopreserved PBMCs. Longitudinal blood samples from CLL patients on ibrutinib monotherapy underwent high-throughput TCR beta sequencing. The patients took part in an open-label, single-center phase 2 trial of ibrutinib monotherapy. The sample belongs to a study of cytotoxic CD8 clonotypes in ibrutinib-treated CLL (dated by TCRdb to 2020 to 2023). As for the study more broadly: In this cohort, 15 or so patients were treatment-naive and some 10 were relapsed/refractory, while about 17 had unmutated IGHV. Partial responses were observed in 24 patients and complete responses in 2; after a median follow-up of 68 months, remission was maintained in 15 or so patients and progression was observed in some twelve. Samples at response were collected after a median of about 12 months of treatment, with a range of roughly 6 to 40 months. Samples averaged roughly 280,000 productive templates and tens of thousands of productive rearrangements. Longitudinal samples were obtainable from about 30% of the roughly 90 participants in the trial. Cryopreserved peripheral blood mononuclear cells were collected before treatment, at response, and at either disease progression or sustained remission. Patients were still on ibrutinib when every remission and progressive disease sample was collected.

Per the germline V gene, KGHSH is the CDR1 and LQKENI is the CDR2. From the cysteine up to the phenylalanine, the CDR3 has a length of 17 residues. Of the read, only the CDR3 DNA is kept; its 51 bases are in frame from base 1. Compared with germline, V lacks 3 bases and J lacks 9 bases; bases without a gene match: 17. Study-wide conclusions, independent of this receptor: Sampling times were not matched between sustained-remission and progressing patients, and lymph node repertoires were not studied. At ibrutinib response clonality went up, during sustained remission it held steady, and at progression it dropped back toward baseline. Public clonotypes were rare and either shrank or stayed stable during treatment, and the rise in clonality at ibrutinib response reflected expansion of private clonotypes. Baseline clonality exceeded that of age-matched healthy donors and correlated strongly with circulating CD8+ T-cell counts.

On a MiSeq, deep resolution sequencing aimed for a depth between 1 in 1 million and 1 in 200,000 T cells, with each clonotype covered 10x on average. TCR beta libraries were generated with the immunoSEQ hsTCRB Kit. Regarding the original processing steps: ImmunoSEQ Data Assistant and ImmunoSEQ Analyzer were used for data analysis, and V, D and J genes were assigned according to IMGT definitions. Clonality, which ranges from 0 to 1, was calculated by subtracting the normalized Shannon entropy of productive rearrangement frequencies from one. Public clonotype analysis was restricted to overrepresented clonotypes comprising at least 0.05% of each patient's repertoire. Roughly 13 age-matched healthy donor repertoires from immuneACCESS were used as controls for clonality. TCRdb stores this immuneACCESS table with in-frame sequences only. Part of the clones is absent; in the studies checked, under half of the shortfall reflects unresolved V genes, and no reason is known for the rest. V and J calls and clone size come straight from that table; D and trimming were deduced from the DNA. This sample is represented by 50,000 to 65,000 clones; roughly 50% of them were singletons. Approximately 14% of the sample lies in the top ten.

The chain joins TRBV18 to TRBJ2-3; 8 of the junction bases match TRBD2. The sequence derives from a human donor with chronic lymphocytic leukemia. The input for sequencing was PBMCs, taken after 12 months of ibrutinib treatment. The CDR3 protein is CASSPKRLAPTLHTQYF. The bases read TGTGCCAGCTCACCGAAACGACTAGCGCCGACCCTACACACGCAGTATTTT.